The present TCR beta chain was sequenced within a study of a mutant IDH1 vaccine in newly diagnosed glioma. As for the study in general: Vaccination began 4-6 weeks post radiotherapy alone, or with temozolomide cycles.

Germline CDR1 and CDR2: ENHRY and SYGVKD. The CDR3 spans 13 residues. Trimming removed 7 bases at V and 1 base at J, with 10 bases between. Documented time point: week 11, during vaccination. In the vaccine, a single dose held 300 ug of the mutant IDH1 20-mer peptide, along with topical imiquimod. This clone was counted a few times. Its antigen is not identified. Method: immunoSEQ multiplex PCR; TCRdb's copy keeps in-frame clones and lacks some. The table lists around 120,000 clones, about 82% of them singletons. This clonotype was obtained from a man between 40 and 49 years old with glioma. Material: PBMCs, obtained from a glioma patient whose treatment included an IDH1 peptide vaccine. This chain joins TRBV10-3 and TRBJ1-1; D ambiguous. In nucleotides, the CDR3 is TGTGCCATCAAATTCAGCCAGAACACTGAAGCTTTCTTT. Protein product: CAIKFSQNTEAFF.